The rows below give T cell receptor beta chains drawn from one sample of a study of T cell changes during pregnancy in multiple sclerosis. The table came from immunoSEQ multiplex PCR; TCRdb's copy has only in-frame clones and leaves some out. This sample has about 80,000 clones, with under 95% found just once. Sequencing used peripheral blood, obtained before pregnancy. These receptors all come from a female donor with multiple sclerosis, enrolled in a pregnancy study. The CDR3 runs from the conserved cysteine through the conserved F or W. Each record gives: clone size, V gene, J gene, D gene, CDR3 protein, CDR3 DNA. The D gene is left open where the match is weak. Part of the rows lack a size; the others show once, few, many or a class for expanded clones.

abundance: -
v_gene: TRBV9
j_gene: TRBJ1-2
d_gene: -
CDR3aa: CASSVGTRKPLSNYGYTF
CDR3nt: TGTGCCAGCAGCGTAGGAACGAGGAAACCACTATCTAACTATGGCTACACCTTC

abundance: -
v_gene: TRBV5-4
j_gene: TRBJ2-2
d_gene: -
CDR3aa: CASSFQGSNTGELFF
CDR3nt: TGTGCCAGCAGCTTTCAGGGCTCGAACACCGGGGAGCTGTTTTTT

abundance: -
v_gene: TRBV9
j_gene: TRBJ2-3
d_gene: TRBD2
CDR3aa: CASSVHSGGDPTDTQYF
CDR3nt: TGTGCCAGCAGCGTTCATAGCGGGGGAGACCCCACAGATACGCAGTATTTT

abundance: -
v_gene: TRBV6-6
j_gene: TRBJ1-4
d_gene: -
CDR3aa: CASSQGSVEKLFF
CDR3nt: TGTGCCAGCAGTCAGGGGAGTGTGGAAAAACTGTTTTTT

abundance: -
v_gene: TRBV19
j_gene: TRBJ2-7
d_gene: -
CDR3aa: CASSIEAGASYEQYF
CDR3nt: TGTGCCAGTAGTATAGAGGCAGGGGCCTCCTACGAGCAGTACTTC

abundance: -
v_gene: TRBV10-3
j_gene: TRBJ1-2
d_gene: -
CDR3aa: CAISESGGTNYGYTF
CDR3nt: TGTGCCATCAGTGAGTCGGGGGGGACTAACTATGGCTACACCTTC

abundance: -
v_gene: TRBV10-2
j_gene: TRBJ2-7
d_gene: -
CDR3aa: CASRSSYEQYF
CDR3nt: TGCGCCAGCAGGAGCTCCTACGAGCAGTACTTC

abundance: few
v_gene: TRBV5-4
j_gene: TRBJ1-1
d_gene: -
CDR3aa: CASSLKVSGIPNTEAFF
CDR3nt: TGTGCCAGCAGCTTGAAGGTGTCAGGGATACCGAACACTGAAGCTTTCTTT

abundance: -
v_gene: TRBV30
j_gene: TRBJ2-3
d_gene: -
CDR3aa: CAWSVTADTQYF
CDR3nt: TGTGCCTGGAGTGTGACAGCAGATACGCAGTATTTT

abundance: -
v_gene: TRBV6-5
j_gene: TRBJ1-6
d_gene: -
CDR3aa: CASTGLNSPLHF
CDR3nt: TGTGCCAGCACAGGGCTTAATTCACCCCTCCACTTT

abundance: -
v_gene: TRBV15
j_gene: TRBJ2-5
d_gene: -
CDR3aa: CATEARRGAQETQYF
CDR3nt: TGTGCCACCGAGGCAAGGCGGGGTGCCCAAGAGACCCAGTACTTC

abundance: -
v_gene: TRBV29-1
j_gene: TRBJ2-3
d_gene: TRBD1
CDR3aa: CSAETGSDTQYF
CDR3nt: TGCAGCGCCGAGACAGGGTCAGATACGCAGTATTTT

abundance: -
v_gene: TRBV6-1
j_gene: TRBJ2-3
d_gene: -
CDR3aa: CASSLTDSDRGYF
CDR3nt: TGTGCCAGCAGTCTGACGGACAGCGACCGGGGGTATTTT

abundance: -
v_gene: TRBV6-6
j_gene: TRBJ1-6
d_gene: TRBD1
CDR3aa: CASSPRTGGRSSPLHF
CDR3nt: TGTGCCAGCAGTCCGAGGACAGGGGGAAGGAGTTCACCCCTCCACTTT

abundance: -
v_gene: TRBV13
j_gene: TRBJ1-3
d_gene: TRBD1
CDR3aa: CASSQQGSWGNTIYF
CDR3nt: TGTGCCAGCAGCCAACAGGGGAGTTGGGGAAACACCATATATTTT

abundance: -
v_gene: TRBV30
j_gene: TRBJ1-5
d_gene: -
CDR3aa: CAWRSRGRSNQPQHF
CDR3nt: TGTGCCTGGAGGTCCCGTGGTAGAAGCAATCAGCCCCAGCATTTT

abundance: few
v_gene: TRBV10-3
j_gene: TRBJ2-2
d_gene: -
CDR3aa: CAIQKHTGELFF
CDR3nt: TGTGCAATTCAGAAACACACCGGGGAGCTGTTTTTT

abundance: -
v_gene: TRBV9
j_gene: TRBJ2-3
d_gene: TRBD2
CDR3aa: CASMRRGGQEDTQYF
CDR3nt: TGTGCCAGCATGAGGCGGGGGGGCCAGGAGGATACGCAGTATTTT

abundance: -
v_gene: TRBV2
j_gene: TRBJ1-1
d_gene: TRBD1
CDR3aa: CATTRQTGDTEAFF
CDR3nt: TGTGCCACTACGCGACAGACAGGGGACACTGAAGCTTTCTTT

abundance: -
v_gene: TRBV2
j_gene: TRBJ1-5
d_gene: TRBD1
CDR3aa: CASRAGTGGSQPQHF
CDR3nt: TGTGCCAGCAGGGCCGGGACAGGGGGCAGTCAGCCCCAGCATTTT

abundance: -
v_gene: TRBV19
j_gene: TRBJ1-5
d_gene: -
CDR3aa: CASSIATGHTNQPQHF
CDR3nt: TGTGCCAGTAGTATAGCTACGGGACATACTAATCAGCCCCAGCATTTT

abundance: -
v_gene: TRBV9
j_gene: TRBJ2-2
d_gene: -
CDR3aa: CASSVGLSGTGELFF
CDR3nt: TGTGCCAGCAGCGTAGGTCTCAGCGGCACCGGGGAGCTGTTTTTT

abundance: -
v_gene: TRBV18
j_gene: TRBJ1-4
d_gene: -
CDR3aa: CASSPGAVNEKLFF
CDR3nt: TGTGCCAGCTCACCAGGGGCAGTTAATGAAAAACTGTTTTTT

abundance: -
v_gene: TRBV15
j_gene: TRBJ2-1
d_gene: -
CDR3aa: CATSRDLSYNEQFF
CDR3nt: TGTGCCACCAGCAGAGATCTCAGTTACAATGAGCAGTTCTTC

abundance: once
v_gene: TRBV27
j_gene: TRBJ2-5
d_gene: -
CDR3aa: CASSLFRLETQYF
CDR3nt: TGTGCCAGCAGTTTATTCAGGTTGGAGACCCAGTACTTC

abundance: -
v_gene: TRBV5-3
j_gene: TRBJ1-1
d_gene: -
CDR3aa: CAKRGLPLNTEAFF
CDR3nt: TGTGCCAAAAGGGGCCTACCGCTCAACACTGAAGCTTTCTTT

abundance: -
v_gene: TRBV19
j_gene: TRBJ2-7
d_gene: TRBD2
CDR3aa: CASSIMSGGIYEQYF
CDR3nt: TGTGCCAGTAGTATAATGAGCGGGGGGATCTACGAGCAGTACTTC

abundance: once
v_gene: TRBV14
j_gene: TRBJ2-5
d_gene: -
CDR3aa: CASSPIAGRQETQYF
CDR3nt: TGTGCCAGCAGCCCTATCGCGGGACGACAAGAGACCCAGTACTTC

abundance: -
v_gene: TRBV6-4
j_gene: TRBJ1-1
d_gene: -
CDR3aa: CASSVSTAPNTEAFF
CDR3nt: TGTGCCAGCAGTGTCTCGACAGCGCCCAACACTGAAGCTTTCTTT

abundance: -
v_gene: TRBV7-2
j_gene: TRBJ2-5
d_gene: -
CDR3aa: CASSLVGAGRETQYF
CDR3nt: TGTGCCAGCAGCTTAGTGGGGGCAGGGCGAGAGACCCAGTACTTC

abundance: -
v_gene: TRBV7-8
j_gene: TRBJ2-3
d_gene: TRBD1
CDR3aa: CASSALPSGQGRQDTQYF
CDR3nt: TGTGCCAGCAGCGCCCTTCCATCCGGACAGGGGAGGCAGGATACGCAGTATTTT

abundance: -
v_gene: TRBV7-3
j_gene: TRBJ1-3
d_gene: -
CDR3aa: CASSLNRTPGNTIYF
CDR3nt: TGTGCCAGCAGCTTAAATCGGACACCTGGAAACACCATATATTTT

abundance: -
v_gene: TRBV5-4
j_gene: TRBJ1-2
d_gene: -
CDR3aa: CASSPGTRTGYTF
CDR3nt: TGTGCCAGCAGTCCCGGGACTCGGACTGGCTACACCTTC

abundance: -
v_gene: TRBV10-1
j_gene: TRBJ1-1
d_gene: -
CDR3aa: CASSESGQTLNTEAFF
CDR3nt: TGCGCCAGCAGTGAGTCGGGGCAGACGTTGAACACTGAAGCTTTCTTT

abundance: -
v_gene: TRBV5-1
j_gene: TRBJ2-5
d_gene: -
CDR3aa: CASSLESRARETQYF
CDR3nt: TGCGCCAGCAGCTTGGAGTCCAGGGCCCGGGAGACCCAGTACTTC

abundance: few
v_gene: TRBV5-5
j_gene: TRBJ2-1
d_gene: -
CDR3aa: CASSLAGSSPYNEQFF
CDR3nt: TGTGCCAGCAGCTTGGCCGGGTCCAGCCCCTACAATGAGCAGTTCTTC

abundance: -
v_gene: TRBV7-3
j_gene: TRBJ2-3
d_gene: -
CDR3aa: CASKSGFSTDTQYF
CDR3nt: TGTGCCAGCAAATCAGGTTTTAGCACAGATACGCAGTATTTT

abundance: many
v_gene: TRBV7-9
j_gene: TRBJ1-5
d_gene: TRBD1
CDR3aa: CASSPTGSGDQPQHF
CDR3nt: TGTGCCAGCAGCCCGACAGGGTCCGGGGATCAGCCCCAGCATTTT

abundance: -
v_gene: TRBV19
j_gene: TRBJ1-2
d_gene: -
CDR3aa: CASSIVGAGYGYTF
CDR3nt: TGTGCCAGTAGTATAGTTGGGGCAGGTTATGGCTACACCTTC